These T cell receptor beta chains were read from a single sample in a study of blood T cells in healthy people across ages. TCRdb re-analysed the 5' RACE reads in MiXCR, keeping a single row per CDR3 protein. The sample records more than 650,000 distinct CDR3 sequences, roughly 25% being singletons. This sample was shared with a second study, whose subject was T cells of mothers and their children.

The sample taken for sequencing was blood. These receptors originate from a boy between 10 and 17 years old in good health. The CDR3 runs from the conserved cysteine through the conserved F or W. The order of the fields is J gene, V gene, clone size, D gene, CDR3 DNA, CDR3 protein. A D gene is named only where the DNA matches it firmly. Expanded clones are given a class, and other clones once, few, many or no size at all.

TRBJ2-5 | TRBV7-6 | many | . | TGTGCCAGCAGCTCCCATACAGGGGAGACCCAGTACTTC | CASSSHTGETQYF
TRBJ2-3 | TRBV29-1 | . | . | TGCAGCGTTGAAGGTATGGAGAGCACAGATACGCAGTATTTT | CSVEGMESTDTQYF
TRBJ2-7 | TRBV5-1 | few | . | TGCGCCAGCAGCTCGTCCTATTCTGGCGAGCAGTACTTC | CASSSSYSGEQYF
TRBJ2-2 | TRBV3-1 | few | . | TGTGCCAGCAGCCAAGAGAGCACAAACGCACCTGAACACACCGGGGAGCTGTTTTTT | CASSQESTNAPEHTGELFF
TRBJ1-3 | TRBV6-6 | . | . | TGTGCCAGCAGCCCCTCGAAAGGTACCATCCTGGGAAACACCATATATTTT | CASSPSKGTILGNTIYF
TRBJ1-2 | TRBV7-2 | . | TRBD1 | TGTGCCAGCAGCGGACAGGGGTCTAACTATGGCTACACCTTC | CASSGQGSNYGYTF
TRBJ1-1 | TRBV12-3/TRBV12-4 | . | . | TGTGCCAGCAGCCCCCTCGGGGGCTCGACTGAAGCTTTCTTT | CASSPLGGSTEAFF
TRBJ1-2 | TRBV20-1 | . | . | TGCAGTGCTAGACCGAACCAGGGCCGGTGGAACTATGGCTACACCTTC | CSARPNQGRWNYGYTF
TRBJ2-5 | TRBV12-3/TRBV12-4 | few | TRBD2 | TGTACCAGCAGTTTGACTAGCGGGCAAGAGACCCAGTACTTC | CTSSLTSGQETQYF
TRBJ1-1 | TRBV14 | few | . | TGTGCCAGCAGCCCCCGAGGACTGGGAGCTTTCTTT | CASSPRGLGAFF
TRBJ1-2 | TRBV4-1 | few | TRBD1 | TGCGCCAGCAGCCAACCGGGACAGGGGGCTGATGGCTACACCTTC | CASSQPGQGADGYTF
TRBJ2-7 | TRBV6-5 | . | . | TGTGCCAGCAGTCCCTCCCACGTCCGGGGCGAGCAGTACTTC | CASSPSHVRGEQYF
TRBJ2-3 | TRBV6-1 | . | . | TGTGCCAGCACCTTGACCTACACCCCAGGGGACCACAGCACAGATACGCAGTATTTT | CASTLTYTPGDHSTDTQYF
TRBJ1-4 | TRBV28 | few | . | TGTGCCAGCACCCGACAGAGCTCGAATGAAAAACTGTTTTTT | CASTRQSSNEKLFF
TRBJ2-3 | TRBV13 | . | . | TGTGCCAGGGGGGGGCCCACAGATACGCAGTATTTT | CARGGPTDTQYF
TRBJ2-5 | TRBV6-2/TRBV6-3 | . | TRBD2 | TGTGCCAGCAGCCTGTCTAGCGGGGGCCTAGAAGAGACCCAGTACTTC | CASSLSSGGLEETQYF
TRBJ2-3 | TRBV7-6 | few | . | TGTGCCAGCAGCTTCTCCAGGGGGGCTAAGGGGGATACGCAGTATTTT | CASSFSRGAKGDTQYF
TRBJ2-1 | TRBV27 | . | TRBD2 | TGTGCCAGCAGATCCGGACTAGCGGGATTATATGAGCAGTTCTTC | CASRSGLAGLYEQFF
TRBJ2-1 | TRBV7-2 | . | . | TGTGCCAGCAGCCCCAAGACTAGGGATGAGCAGTTCTTC | CASSPKTRDEQFF
TRBJ1-2 | TRBV5-8 | . | . | TGTGCCAGCAGCCGGGGGCAGCAGGGCTATGGCTACACCTTC | CASSRGQQGYGYTF
TRBJ1-1 | TRBV12-3/TRBV12-4 | few | TRBD1 | TGTGCCAGCATAGGGACAGGGCAGACTGAAGCTTTCTTT | CASIGTGQTEAFF
TRBJ2-1 | TRBV7-9 | . | TRBD1 | TGTGCCAGCAGCTTAAGGGGACAGTTCTACAATGAGCAGTTCTTC | CASSLRGQFYNEQFF
TRBJ2-7 | TRBV2 | . | . | TGTGCCAGCAGTGATGAGTCTAGCGTAGGGGAGCAGTACTTC | CASSDESSVGEQYF